A single sample is the source of the 3 T cell receptor beta chains below, sequenced in a study of shared clonotypes between healthy human individuals. This table comes from immunoSEQ multiplex PCR, and its TCRdb copy is limited to in-frame clones, with some not included. The repertoire has roughly 1,600,000 clones, 98% to 99% of them found once; the top ten carry roughly 0.36%. Sequenced sample: naive CD4+ T cells sorted from blood. Subset noted: CD45RA+ positively selected. The receptors come from a man aged 30 to 45 in good health.

The chain recombines TRBV29-1 with TRBJ2-1; D unresolved. The CDR3 spans 11 residues. CDR1 is SQVTM, CDR2 ANQGSEA, per germline. Trimming left V 6 bases short and J 8 bases short, with 11 bases between. The CDR3 loop is CSVPTWDEQFF. The CDR3 DNA follows: TGCAGCGTCCCAACTTGGGATGAGCAGTTCTTC.

This chain joins TRBV7-9 and TRBJ2-7, with D hard to call. The CDR3 loop spans 11 amino acids. V was shortened by 5 bases and J by 5 bases, with 7 bases between the two germline ends. Germline V gene lookup returns CDR1 SEHNR and CDR2 FQNEAQ (reference sequence). DNA for the CDR3: TGTGCCAGCAGCAGAGTTAACGAGCAGTACTTC. It is translated as CASSRVNEQYF.

This clone was seen a handful of times. The chain joins TRBV7-3 to TRBJ2-7, with 15 nucleotides matching TRBD2. From germline, CDR1 is SGHTA and CDR2 FQGTGA. V gave up 5 bases and J gave up 4 bases; unmatched junction bases: 3. The CDR3 covers 15 residues. Written as DNA, the CDR3 is TGTGCCAGCAGCCAAGGGACTAGCGGGGGGTACGAGCAGTACTTC. This gives the protein CASSQGTSGGYEQYF.